This passage covers 18 T cell receptor beta chains from one sample sequenced in a study of cytomegalovirus exposure and HLA in healthy donors. With 60 Vbeta and 13 Jbeta primers, the PCR was carried out. Method: immunoSEQ multiplex PCR; TCRdb's copy keeps in-frame clones and lacks some. The profile shows 160,000 or so clones, approximately 84% of them singletons. The source material was PBMCs. These receptors were taken from a male donor in good health and CMV-seropositive.

The chain is built from TRBV5-1 and TRBJ2-1; TRBD2 aligns across 10 bases. CDR3 length: 15 residues. J gave up 6 bases and V 4 bases, and 7 bases lay outside the gene matches. Germline V gene data show CDR1 as SGHRS and CDR2 as YFSETQ. The CDR3 spells CASSPPGLASNEQFF. The CDR3 DNA reads as TGCGCCAGCAGCCCCCCGGGACTAGCGAGCAATGAGCAGTTCTTC.

This clone was detected once. The CDR3 region has the DNA TGTGCCAGCAGTTTAGACAGAGGCTCTGGAAACACCATATATTTT. This translates into CASSLDRGSGNTIYF. V is TRBV28 and J is TRBJ1-3; tentative D call: TRBD1 (5 bases). V lost 2 bases to trimming and J lost 0 bases, with 8 bases between them. Germline CDR1 is MDHEN and CDR2 is SYDVKM. The CDR3 runs to 15 residues.

V is TRBV18 and J is TRBJ1-5, with a tentative D call TRBD1 (5 bases). The V end was cut by 6 bases, the J end by 5 bases, with 11 bases between. The CDR3 is 13 residues long. The germline V gene has CDR1 KGHSH and CDR2 LQKENI. CDR3 amino acids: CASSEGRDQPQHF. The CDR3 bases are TGTGCCAGCTCGGAAGGCAGGGATCAGCCCCAGCATTTT.

The table lists this clone with a count of one. The gene calls are TRBV5-4 and TRBJ2-7; 7 positions agree with TRBD1. J lost 7 bases, V lost 4 bases, and 14 bases had no gene match. Germline loops: CDR1 SGHNT, CDR2 YYREEE (reference sequence). The CDR3 contains 15 residues. CDR3: CASSPPGQPPREQYF. In DNA form, the CDR3 reads TGTGCCAGCAGCCCCCCGGGACAGCCTCCTAGGGAGCAGTACTTC.

This clone came up once. The chain is built from TRBV19 and TRBJ2-1; 13 bases line up with TRBD2. Germline V gene sequence: CDR1 LNHDA, CDR2 SQIVND (reference sequence). J gave up 12 bases and V 3 bases, and 8 bases lay outside the gene matches. The CDR3 covers 15 residues. The DNA of the CDR3 is TGTGCCAGTAGTATCACTAGCGGGAGGGTTCCCCCGCAGTTCTTC. It translates to CASSITSGRVPPQFF.

The CDR3 bases are TGTGCCAGCCTAAGCTCCTACAATGAGCAGTTCTTC. Its translation is CASLSSYNEQFF. The V and J genes are TRBV27 and TRBJ2-1; D is unresolved. The CDR3 totals 12 residues. The V end was cut by 8 bases, the J end by 0 bases, with 5 bases between. Looked up from germline, CDR1 is MNHEY and CDR2 is SMNVEV (reference sequence).

The chain has TRBV29-1 and TRBJ2-7; D is uncertain. Germline-derived CDR1 and CDR2 are SQVTM and ANQGSEA. The CDR3 has 14 amino acids. V was cut by 7 bases and J by 0 bases, with 16 bases left in between. CDR3 in amino acids: CSASRPGTSYEQYF. CDR3 DNA: TGCAGCGCCTCTCGGCCGGGTACCTCCTACGAGCAGTACTTC.

The rearrangement joins TRBV5-1 to TRBJ2-3; D possibly corresponds to TRBD2 (6 bases). The V end lost 3 bases, the J end lost 0 bases, and 14 bases lay between the germline ends. Germline V gene lookup returns CDR1 SGHRS and CDR2 YFSETQ. This CDR3 spans 16 amino acids. Here the CDR3 reads CASSYGTGVSTDTQYF. CDR3 bases: TGCGCCAGCAGCTATGGAACGGGAGTAAGCACAGATACGCAGTATTTT.

V and J are TRBV4-1 and TRBJ1-1, with D possibly TRBD1 on 5 matching bases. CDR1 is MGHRA, CDR2 YSYEKL, per germline. The V gene lost 3 bases and the J gene lost 6 bases, with 8 bases spanning the gap. This CDR3 comprises 12 residues. CDR3 residues: CASSQGGAEAFF. Here the CDR3 DNA reads TGCGCCAGCAGCCAGGGGGGGGCTGAAGCTTTCTTT.

The chain links TRBV7-9 to TRBJ1-4, with D possibly TRBD1 on 5 matching bases. CDR3 length: 14 residues. Germline assignment: CDR1 SEHNR and CDR2 FQNEAQ (reference sequence). Trimming pared 0 bases from V and 5 bases from J, leaving 7 bases between. CDR3 sequence reads: CASSLASGNEKLFF. DNA for the CDR3: TGTGCCAGCAGCTTAGCGTCAGGGAATGAAAAACTGTTTTTT.

The CDR3 here is CASTLLAGNSYEQYF. CDR3 in DNA: TGTGCCAGCACCTTACTAGCGGGCAACTCCTACGAGCAGTACTTC. The V and J genes are TRBV27 and TRBJ2-7; 9 bases align to TRBD2. From germline, CDR1 is MNHEY and CDR2 SMNVEV (reference sequence). The CDR3 totals 15 residues. V lost 7 bases and J lost 0; bases outside the gene matches: 7.

This sequence joins TRBV6-1 and TRBJ1-5; D gene unclear. V was pared by 3 bases and J by 0 bases, with 15 bases between. The CDR3 contains 17 residues. Germline V gene data show CDR1 as MNHNS and CDR2 as SASEGT. The CDR3 protein is CASSDRSSVYSNQPQHF. The CDR3 DNA reads TGTGCCAGCAGTGACCGCTCTTCGGTTTATAGCAATCAGCCCCAGCATTTT.

This sequence joins TRBV7-9 and TRBJ1-6, with TRBD1 identical over 7 bases. The CDR3 spans 14 residues. The V and J ends lost 1 base and 10 bases, in that order; junction bases with no gene match: 4. Germline V gene data show CDR1 as SEHNR and CDR2 as FQNEAQ (reference sequence). The CDR3 DNA sequence: TGTGCCAGCAGCTTAGGGACAGGAGGGTCACCCCTCCACTTT. Its protein is CASSLGTGGSPLHF.

V is TRBV5-1 and J is TRBJ2-3, with D unresolved. CDR3 length: 13 amino acids. CDR1 and CDR2 from the germline V gene are SGHRS and YFSETQ. The chain's CDR3 is CTSAPAGPDTQYF. The DNA for the CDR3 is TGCACTTCGGCCCCCGCAGGCCCAGATACGCAGTATTTT. The whole variable domain, filled in from reference TRBV5-1 and TRBJ2-3, reads KAGVTQTPRYLIKTRGQQVTLSCSPISGHRSVSWYQQTPGQGLQFLFEYFSETQRNKGNFPGRFSGRQFSNSRSEMNVSTLELGDSALYLCTSAPAGPDTQYFGPGTRLTVL.

The V and J genes are TRBV9 and TRBJ2-1, with D possibly being TRBD2 (6 bases). The V end was cut by 6 bases, the J end by 2 bases, with 24 bases between. Germline V CDR1 and CDR2: SGDLS, YYNGEE. CDR3 length: 18 residues. The CDR3 spells CASNQSPSSGDTYNEQFF. The CDR3 bases are TGTGCCAGCAACCAATCTCCGAGTAGCGGAGATACCTACAATGAGCAGTTCTTC.

The J gene is TRBJ1-4, the V gene TRBV7-9; D not resolved. Germline V CDR1 and CDR2: SEHNR, FQNEAQ (reference sequence). Deletions cut 4 bases from V and 6 bases from J, with 3 bases between. This CDR3 is 11 amino acids long. CDR3 coding DNA: TGTGCCAGCAGCTCAGATGAAAAACTGTTTTTT. Its protein is CASSSDEKLFF.

The chain carries TRBV7-3 and TRBJ2-1; D unclear. V was shortened by 1 base and J by 7 bases, with 14 bases between the two germline ends. CDR1 and CDR2 (germline): SGHTA, FQGTGA. The CDR3 has 15 amino acids. The CDR3: CASSLKSRSINEQFF. The CDR3 nucleotides are TGTGCCAGCAGCTTAAAGAGTCGAAGTATTAATGAGCAGTTCTTC.

This chain joins TRBV30 and TRBJ2-5; D is uncertain. The J call may be incorrect, as the DNA end agrees better with TRBJ2-7. The length of the CDR3 is 13 residues. Per the germline V gene, CDR1 is GTSNPN and CDR2 is SVGIG (reference sequence). The CDR3 loop reads CAWNPWLNYEQYF. The CDR3 DNA is TGTGCCTGGAACCCCTGGCTAAACTACGAGCAGTACTTC.